One and the same sample provided the 3 T cell receptor beta chains below, sequenced in a study of neurological immune-mediated disorders. TCRdb used MiXCR to reprocess the 5' RACE reads, holding one entry per CDR3 protein. The sample has about 76,000 distinct CDR3 sequences, about 15% seen once. The source material was PBMCs. The origin of the receptors is a woman aged 40 to 49 in good health.

At least ten counts were recorded for this clonotype. This sequence joins TRBV2 and TRBJ1-1; 10 bases fit TRBD1. The CDR3 has 13 residues. CDR1 is SNHLY and CDR2 is FYNNEI in the germline V gene. Unmatched junction bases numbered 4, after V lost 6 bases and J lost 6 bases. The CDR3 loop reads CASSGQGEAEAFF. The CDR3 DNA reads as TGTGCCAGCAGCGGACAGGGGGAGGCTGAAGCTTTCTTT.

This clonotype was counted many times. The J gene is TRBJ2-5, the V gene TRBV4-3, with TRBD1 identical over 8 bases. Germline CDR1 and CDR2: LGHNA and YSLEER. The CDR3 runs to 15 residues. Losses at the gene ends were 4 bases for V and 5 bases for J; bases not matched to a gene: 9. CDR3 in DNA: TGCGCCAGCAGCCGGACTTTGGACAGGGCGGAGACCCAGTACTTC. Its protein product is CASSRTLDRAETQYF.

The chain joins TRBV4-3 to TRBJ1-4; a possible D gene is TRBD1 (5 bases). CDR3 length: 14 residues. Looked up from germline, CDR1 is LGHNA and CDR2 is YSLEER. Deletions cut 4 bases from V and 7 bases from J, with 13 bases between. CDR3 sequence (DNA): TGCGCCAGCAGCCGCGACCGCAGGGTTGAAAAACTGTTTTTT. Residues: CASSRDRRVEKLFF.